This TCR beta chain was recovered during a study of shared clonotypes between healthy human individuals. Overall study results and limits: Estimated richness was generally greater in naive than memory subsets.

Worth noting for this clone: Antigen unknown.

Assay: immunoSEQ multiplex PCR; the TCRdb copy retains only in-frame clones and omits some. The sample includes more than 1.2 million clones, 98% to 99% seen only once; the top ten take about 0.34%. The specimen sequenced was naive CD4+ T cells sorted from blood. The subset: CD45RA+ positively selected. This clonotype originated in a man under 40 in good health.

CDR3 sequence reads: CASSFNTGGFDTDTQYF. The CDR3 DNA sequence: TGCGCCAGCAGCTTTAATACAGGGGGTTTCGACACAGATACGCAGTATTTT. The chain joins TRBV5-1 to TRBJ2-3, with 8 bases fitting TRBD1. With V trimmed by 2 bases and J by 2 bases, 10 bases remained unmatched. This CDR3 is built from 17 residues. Germline V gene lookup returns CDR1 SGHRS and CDR2 YFSETQ.